This TCR beta chain was retrieved from a study of blood T cell repertoires in COVID-19. Study information: Acute and convalescent COVID-19 samples came from the United States, Italy and Spain. Sources were T cells, B-cell-depleted T cells, or PBMCs; the material itself was cDNA or gDNA.

V lost 6 bases and J 7 bases, leaving 16 bases between the germline ends. Germline V gene lookup returns CDR1 MNHEY and CDR2 SVGAGI. CDR3 length: 15 residues. Authors' methods: Nucleated cell counts were estimated from reference gene primer amplification. Sequencing used immunoSEQ multiplex PCR; TCRdb keeps in-frame clones, though not all of them. V and J calls and clone size are as listed in that table; D and trimming were resolved from the DNA. This table has some 200,000 clones, approximately 90% appearing once. Sequenced input: peripheral blood. The receptor was isolated from a man younger than 30 with active or convalescent COVID-19. V and J are TRBV6-5 and TRBJ1-6; D gene ambiguous. The CDR3 DNA sequence: TGTGCCAGCAGGTATCGGTCGGGGTGGAATTCACCCCTCCACTTT. Protein sequence: CASRYRSGWNSPLHF.